The 31 T cell receptor beta chains presented below share a single source sample, sequenced in a study of response to subunit inactivated influenza vaccine. In TCRdb, the RT-PCR reads were re-called with MiXCR into one record per CDR3 protein. The sample shows hundreds of thousands of distinct CDR3 sequences, roughly 14% of them seen only once. The starting material was PBMCs from blood, obtained 11 to 12 days after vaccination. Every receptor here comes from a man aged 50-59 years who received an inactivated influenza vaccine.

This clonotype was observed a handful of times. This chain connects TRBV28 to TRBJ2-5, with 12 bases that match TRBD2. The CDR3 length is 17 residues. J gave up 2 bases and V 5 bases, and 9 bases lay outside the gene matches. Germline CDR1 reads MDHEN; CDR2 reads SYDVKM. In DNA, the CDR3 is TGTGCCAGCAGTATCCTAGCGGGAGGGCCCAAGCAAGAGACCCAGTACTTC. This gives the protein CASSILAGGPKQETQYF.

The rearrangement joins TRBV6-5 to TRBJ2-7; D gene uncertain. The CDR3 has 14 amino acids. The germline gives CDR1 MNHEY, CDR2 SVGAGI. The germline V and J ends were trimmed by 4 bases and 2 bases, with 12 bases remaining between them. This CDR3 is CASSFRTPTYEQYF. As DNA, the CDR3 is TGTGCCAGCAGTTTTCGGACCCCAACCTACGAGCAGTACTTC.

V gene TRBV4-3 combines with J gene TRBJ1-2; no clear D. The CDR3 is 15 amino acids. Trimming took 0 bases from V and 2 from J, leaving 10 bases between them. Germline CDR1 is LGHNA and CDR2 is YSLEER. The CDR3 DNA follows: TGCGCCAGCAGCCAAGATCTCCAACAGAACTATGGCTACACCTTC. Amino acid sequence: CASSQDLQQNYGYTF.

In this sample, this clonotype turned up a few times. The chain carries TRBV10-3 and TRBJ2-7; D is undetermined. The CDR3 covers 12 residues. Germline assignment: CDR1 ENHRY and CDR2 SYGVKD. The V end lost 10 bases, the J end lost 3 bases, and 13 bases lay between the germline ends. CDR3 bases: TGTGCCACCCTCTCCCTCGGCTACGAGCAGTACTTC. As protein: CATLSLGYEQYF.

This clonotype has more than one count but fewer than ten. The V call is TRBV7-2, the J call TRBJ2-3, with 14 positions matching TRBD2. This CDR3 spans 16 amino acids. Germline V gives CDR1 SGHTA, CDR2 FQGNSA. The V and J ends lost 5 bases and 5 bases, in that order; junction bases with no gene match: 6. CDR3 amino acids: CASSHGLAGGKDTQYF. The CDR3 coding sequence is TGTGCCAGCAGCCATGGACTAGCGGGGGGCAAAGATACGCAGTATTTT.

V is TRBV4-3 and J is TRBJ2-1; 7 positions match TRBD2. The V gene's germline CDR1 is LGHNA and CDR2 YSLEER. The V gene end was trimmed by 3 bases and the J gene end by 5 bases; junction bases not matched to a gene: 10. The length of the CDR3 is 16 residues. The CDR3 DNA is TGCGCCAGCAGCCAGTCTCTAGCGGATGCGAACAATGAGCAGTTCTTC. This codes for CASSQSLADANNEQFF.

This sequence joins TRBV20-1 and TRBJ2-3, with TRBD2 matching 8 bases. From germline, CDR1 is DFQATT and CDR2 SNEGSKA (reference sequence). The CDR3 extends over 15 amino acids. Unmatched junction bases numbered 9, after V lost 5 bases and J lost 2 bases. The CDR3, as DNA: TGCAGTGCTCCACGGGAGGGCCGGGCCACAGATACGCAGTATTTT. Encoded protein: CSAPREGRATDTQYF.

In its sample, this clonotype was seen a few times. The V gene is TRBV9, the J gene TRBJ1-3; D uncertain. Germline assignment: CDR1 SGDLS and CDR2 YYNGEE. The CDR3 has 16 amino acids. V lost 3 bases and J 0 bases, leaving 13 bases between the germline ends. The CDR3 loop reads CASSESSGNSGNTIYF. CDR3 coding DNA: TGTGCCAGCAGCGAGTCTTCTGGGAACTCTGGAAACACCATATATTTT.

V gene TRBV7-9 combines with J gene TRBJ2-2; D uncertain. Germline values: CDR1 SEHNR, CDR2 FQNEAQ (reference sequence). Trimming shortened V by 5 bases and J by 1 base, and 11 bases separated the two germline ends. The CDR3 totals 15 residues. The CDR3 coding sequence is TGTGCCAGCAGCCCATTGGGAAAGAACACCGGGGAGCTGTTTTTT. Translating it yields CASSPLGKNTGELFF.

This clonotype showed up many times. The genes are TRBV7-2 and TRBJ2-5; D gene uncertain. Trimming left V 1 base short and J 5 bases short, with 11 bases between. This CDR3 contains 14 residues. Germline CDR1 and CDR2: SGHTA and FQGNSA. The CDR3 region has the DNA TGTGCCAGCAGCTTAGGAGGTTCTGGGGAGACCCAGTACTTC. Encoded protein: CASSLGGSGETQYF.

The CDR3 nucleotides read TGTGCCAGCAGCAACCCGGGACAGGGCTCCTTGGGCTACACCTTC. Residues: CASSNPGQGSLGYTF. The gene calls are TRBV7-9 and TRBJ1-2, with TRBD1 matching 9 bases. The CDR3 spans 15 residues. The junction had 12 bases not matched to a gene; V was cut back by 5 bases and J by 8 bases. The germline V gene has CDR1 SEHNR and CDR2 FQNEAQ (reference sequence).

This clonotype occurred many times. V usage is TRBV20-1 and J usage is TRBJ2-7, with D perhaps TRBD1 (7 bases). V was trimmed by 3 bases and J by 3 bases, leaving 12 bases between them. The CDR3 contains 13 residues. Germline CDR1 is DFQATT and CDR2 is SNEGSKA (reference sequence). CDR3 in DNA: TGCAGTGCTAGTCGGGGGACAGACTACGAGCAGTACTTC. It translates to CSASRGTDYEQYF.

The CDR3 coding sequence is TGCAGTGCTAAGGCAGGGCGTAATGAAAAACTGTTTTTT. This encodes CSAKAGRNEKLFF. The chain recombines TRBV20-1 with TRBJ1-4, with D perhaps matching TRBD1 (5 bases). Germline CDR1 reads DFQATT; CDR2 reads SNEGSKA (reference sequence). Trimming left V 4 bases short and J 4 bases short, with 10 bases between. CDR3 length equals 13 residues.

The chain joins TRBV11-2 to TRBJ2-7; tentative D call: TRBD1 (5 bases). Trimming took 5 bases from V and 6 from J, leaving 14 bases between them. Germline CDR1 SGHAT, CDR2 FQNNGV. The CDR3 contains 13 residues. CDR3 DNA sequence: TGTGCCAGCAGCCATATTCAGGGCACCGAGCAGTACTTC. This translates into CASSHIQGTEQYF.

Of note for this clonotype: Germline and junction disagree at one end, which may indicate a read error. The chain has TRBV7-2 and TRBJ1-5, with D tentatively TRBD1 (5 bases). Germline V CDR1 and CDR2: SGHTA, FQGNSA. CDR3 length: 16 amino acids. The CDR3, as DNA: TGTGCCAGCAGCGTAGCACCCAGGGTTGTAAATCAGCCCCAGCATTTT. This translates into CASSVAPRVVNQPQHF.

This clonotype has only one observation. This chain connects TRBV6-1 to TRBJ1-5; 9 bases are a match to TRBD1. This CDR3 contains 16 residues. The V segment lost 8 bases and the J segment 4 bases; nucleotides outside the gene matches: 12. Germline CDR1 MNHNS, CDR2 SASEGT. Here the CDR3 DNA reads TGTGCCAGCTCACTACAGGGGGCGAGTTGGAATCAGCCCCAGCATTTT. It encodes CASSLQGASWNQPQHF.

The rearrangement uses TRBV5-1 and TRBJ2-3, with a tentative D call TRBD2 (6 bases). Germline CDR1 and CDR2: SGHRS and YFSETQ. This CDR3 comprises 15 residues. The ends were cut back, 4 bases at V and 0 bases at J, with 12 bases in the middle. This CDR3 reads CASSDAGTSTDTQYF. The CDR3 DNA is TGCGCCAGCAGCGACGCCGGGACTAGCACAGATACGCAGTATTTT.

A few counts support this clonotype. The CDR3 nucleotides are TGCGCCAGCAGCCAGGGATCTGCAGTCAACTATGGCTACACCTTC. As protein: CASSQGSAVNYGYTF. The chain has TRBV4-1 and TRBJ1-2; D call uncertain. This CDR3 is 15 amino acids long. Per the germline V gene, CDR1 is MGHRA and CDR2 is YSYEKL. The V end was cut by 3 bases, the J end by 2 bases, with 13 bases between.

This clonotype occurred many times. The genes are TRBV20-1 and TRBJ2-7, with TRBD2 as a possible D gene (5 bases). This CDR3 comprises 13 residues. Germline CDR1 reads DFQATT; CDR2 reads SNEGSKA (reference sequence). Trimming took 0 bases from V and 2 from J, leaving 8 bases between them. The CDR3 protein is CSARDGGAYEQYF. The CDR3 DNA follows: TGCAGTGCTAGAGATGGAGGAGCCTACGAGCAGTACTTC.

This clonotype was seen a few times. This CDR3 is CASSSGTSGRPSSYNEQFF. CDR3 sequence (DNA): TGCGCCAGCAGTTCCGGGACTAGCGGGAGACCCAGCTCCTACAATGAGCAGTTCTTC. This rearrangement joins TRBV5-1 to TRBJ2-1, with TRBD2 identical over 14 bases. Germline loops: CDR1 SGHRS, CDR2 YFSETQ. Germline trimming cut 5 bases from V and 0 bases from J; bases unmatched to any gene: 10. The CDR3 is 19 amino acids.

The rearrangement joins TRBV24-1 to TRBJ2-2, with TRBD1 matching 9 bases. Looked up from germline, CDR1 is KGHDR and CDR2 is SFDVKD. Losses at the gene ends were 8 bases for V and 4 bases for J; bases not matched to a gene: 7. The CDR3 loop spans 15 amino acids. The CDR3 DNA follows: TGTGCCACCACCTCCGGGACAGGGATCACCGGGGAGCTGTTTTTT. It translates to CATTSGTGITGELFF.

The rearrangement joins TRBV5-1 to TRBJ2-3; TRBD1 agrees at 7 bases. This CDR3 contains 15 residues. The germline gives CDR1 SGHRS, CDR2 YFSETQ. With 4 bases clipped from V and 0 bases from J, the junction kept 5 bases outside the gene matches. The CDR3 sequence is CASSPRGQSTDTQYF. The CDR3 DNA follows: TGCGCCAGCAGCCCCCGGGGACAGAGCACAGATACGCAGTATTTT.

This clonotype was detected only a few times. The chain recombines TRBV4-3 with TRBJ2-1, with D possibly being TRBD2 (6 bases). The V gene lost 3 bases and the J gene lost 9 bases, with 12 bases spanning the gap. The germline gives CDR1 LGHNA, CDR2 YSLEER. This CDR3 region has 13 residues. The CDR3: CASSHGGPVEQFF. The CDR3 bases are TGCGCCAGCAGCCACGGGGGACCGGTTGAGCAGTTCTTC.

The chain has TRBV4-1 and TRBJ2-2; D is tentatively TRBD1 or TRBD2 (5 bases each). Germline V gives CDR1 MGHRA, CDR2 YSYEKL. The CDR3 runs 19 residues. V lost 4 bases, J lost 0 bases, and 21 bases lay in between. CDR3 loop: CASSPVPGRIETNTGELFF. The CDR3 DNA reads TGCGCCAGCAGCCCAGTCCCGGGACGGATAGAGACGAACACCGGGGAGCTGTTTTTT.

Ten or more counts support this clonotype. The chain joins TRBV9 to TRBJ2-2, with D unresolved. Germline-derived CDR1 and CDR2 are SGDLS and YYNGEE. The CDR3 loop spans 12 amino acids. Trimming cost V 0 bases and J 4 bases, with 1 base left between them. The CDR3 nucleotides read TGTGCCAGCAGCGTAGTCACCGGGGAGCTGTTTTTT. Its protein product is CASSVVTGELFF.

This clonotype was found a few times. The chain is built from TRBV15 and TRBJ2-3; D is possibly TRBD2 (5 bases). With 1 base removed from V and 2 bases from J, the gap between germline ends came to 13 bases. The germline CDR1 and CDR2 sequences are LNHNV and YYDKDF (reference sequence). CDR3 length equals 16 residues. CDR3 coding DNA: TGTGCCACCAGCAGAGGACTACCGCTCTCCACAGATACGCAGTATTTT. It codes for CATSRGLPLSTDTQYF.

This clonotype appeared many times. This chain connects TRBV12-3 or TRBV12-4 to TRBJ1-1, with D possibly matching TRBD1 (6 bases). The CDR3 totals 13 residues. The V gene lost 6 bases and the J gene lost 10 bases, with 18 bases spanning the gap. Here the CDR3 reads CASSRTGKGGAFF. The CDR3 DNA reads as TGTGCCAGCAGCAGAACAGGAAAAGGGGGAGCTTTCTTT.

In this sample, this clonotype turned up a few times. The V gene is TRBV12-3 or TRBV12-4, the J gene TRBJ2-2; 13 bases align to TRBD2. The V segment lost 6 bases and the J segment 7 bases; nucleotides outside the gene matches: 8. This CDR3 has 16 amino acids. In nucleotides, the CDR3 is TGTGCCAGCAGCCATACTAGCGGGGGGGCCCACGGGGAGCTGTTTTTT. This sequence encodes CASSHTSGGAHGELFF.

In its sample, this clonotype was seen a few times. Mismatch with germline at one junction end may stem from a read error. This sequence joins TRBV7-2 and TRBJ2-1, with 15 bases matching TRBD2. Germline-derived CDR1 and CDR2 are SGHTA and FQGNSA. CDR3 length: 14 amino acids. The CDR3: CASSPYGLAGGTVF. DNA for the CDR3: TGTGCCAGCAGCCCATACGGACTAGCGGGAGGGACAGTCTTC.

This clonotype came up a few times. This chain uses TRBV20-1 with TRBJ2-1, with 7 bases matching TRBD2. This CDR3 has 19 residues. Trimming cost V 2 bases and J 0 bases; bases outside gene matches: 16. Germline V gene data show CDR1 as DFQATT and CDR2 as SNEGSKA (reference sequence). CDR3 region: CSARFVSGHIRSSYNEQFF. The DNA for the CDR3 is TGCAGTGCTAGATTTGTTAGCGGGCATATTAGGAGCTCCTACAATGAGCAGTTCTTC.

In this sample, this clonotype turned up a few times. This chain uses TRBV11-2 with TRBJ2-1; D might be TRBD1 or TRBD2, each matching 6 bases. The V and J ends lost 1 base and 8 bases respectively, with 15 bases between them. The CDR3 totals 15 residues. Germline V gene lookup returns CDR1 SGHAT and CDR2 FQNNGV. CDR3 in DNA: TGTGCCAGCAGCTTAGGTTACGGGGGCGGGGATGAGCAGTTCTTC. This codes for CASSLGYGGGDEQFF.